This T cell receptor (beta chain) is drawn from a study of T cells in Graves' hyperthyroidism and ophthalmopathy. Broader study findings: A model built on 13 V-J features separated ophthalmopathy from stable hyperthyroidism.

This clonotype was seen many times. Its antigen is not known. RNA transcripts provided the source from which TCR beta CDR3 regions were amplified. When the TCR CDR3 underwent first-round RT-PCR, the HTBI primer set was used. TCRdb reanalysed the multiplex PCR reads using MiXCR and keeps one entry per CDR3 protein. The sample records about 300,000 distinct CDR3 sequences, roughly 19% being singletons. The study based diagnoses on clinical symptoms, serum thyroxine and TRAb, thyroid ultrasound and orbital computed tomography. V was clipped by 4 bases and J by 5 bases, with 14 bases between them. The CDR3 contains 13 residues. Germline values: CDR1 SQVTM, CDR2 ANQGSEA.

This clonotype was sampled from a man over 45 with Graves' ophthalmopathy. The sequenced sample was blood. The chain carries TRBV29-1 and TRBJ2-5; D remains unclear. CDR3 amino acids: CSVGQALRETQYF. The CDR3 DNA reads TGCAGCGTTGGGCAGGCCCTCCGGGAGACCCAGTACTTC.